This T cell receptor beta chain was identified during a study of early T cells in non-severe SARS-CoV-2 infection. This clonotype came up many times. TCRdb passed the 5' RACE reads through MiXCR, listing each CDR3 protein once. This sample has tens of thousands of distinct CDR3 sequences; around 5.7% occur once, and the top ten carry approximately 5%. The germline CDR1 and CDR2 sequences are DFQATT and SNEGSKA (reference sequence). Between the trimmed V and J ends, which lost 6 bases and 8 bases, there was a span of 18 bases. The CDR3 covers 13 residues. The origin of this receptor is an adult who was a healthcare worker with PCR-confirmed SARS-CoV-2 infection or an uninfected control (not recorded which). The chain links TRBV20-1 to TRBJ2-3; perhaps TRBD2 as D (6 bases). Material for sequencing was whole blood. The DNA for the CDR3 is TGCAGTGCCTTATCGGTGGGAGGCGGTACGCAGTATTTT. Translation: CSALSVGGGTQYF.